The clone carrying this T cell receptor beta chain was observed once. Its antigen is not known. The data stem from a study of cytomegalovirus exposure and HLA in healthy donors. Study-wide results and caveats: Researchers reported in a later analysis that a missense DCLRE1C variant was tied to TCR beta V- and J-gene trimming.

Primers: 60 Vbeta forward and 13 Jbeta reverse. Assay used: immunoSEQ multiplex PCR; TCRdb lists only in-frame clones, some missing. The sample carries over 150,000 clones, around 68% recorded once. The CDR3 runs 16 residues. Germline assignment: CDR1 MNHEY and CDR2 SVGAGI. V dropped 4 bases and J dropped 5 bases, with 21 bases sitting between them. The sample taken for sequencing was PBMCs. This clonotype originated in a man aged 50 to 59 in good health and CMV-seronegative. The gene calls are TRBV6-5 and TRBJ2-7, with D tentatively TRBD1 (6 bases). In nucleotides, the CDR3 is TGTGCCAGCAGTTTGGGGGCGACAAATACCTATGACGAGCAGTACTTC. It specifies CASSLGATNTYDEQYF.